This is a list of T cell receptor beta chains from one sample in a study of blood T cell repertoires in COVID-19. Assay: immunoSEQ multiplex PCR; the TCRdb copy retains only in-frame clones and omits some. This sample yields over 85,000 clones, of which about 90% are seen a single time; more than 0.85% belongs to the top ten. Source material: peripheral blood. These receptors were collected from a human donor in a cohort sampled during active COVID-19. Both conserved end residues are part of each CDR3. The D gene is left open where the match is weak. Clone size is not always given. Where it is, it says once, few, many or a class for expanded clones.

CDR3 DNA	CDR3 protein	D gene	V gene	J gene	clone size
TGTGCCAGCAGCCCCTGGACTAGCGGGAGGCCGAGGGAGCAGTTCTTC	CASSPWTSGRPREQFF	TRBD2	TRBV7-3	TRBJ2-1	.
TGTGCCAGCAGTTCACAGCGCAATCAGCCCCAGCATTTT	CASSSQRNQPQHF	.	TRBV27	TRBJ1-5	.
TGCGCCAGCAGCGCCAGACAGGTCGGTCCCAATGAGCAGTTCTTC	CASSARQVGPNEQFF	.	TRBV5-1	TRBJ2-1	.
TGTGCCTGGAGCGGAAGATTACGGCTAGCGGGAGTTTATGAGCAGTTCTTC	CAWSGRLRLAGVYEQFF	TRBD2	TRBV30	TRBJ2-1	.
TGTGCCAGCAGTTACGGGCAGGGTCGTAATGAGCAGTTCTTC	CASSYGQGRNEQFF	.	TRBV6-5	TRBJ2-1	.
TGTGCCAGTAGTGTAACTAGCGCCTCTACCTACGAGCAGTACTTC	CASSVTSASTYEQYF	TRBD2	TRBV19	TRBJ2-7	.
TGTGCCAGCCGGGTGACTAGCGGCAATGAGCAGTTCTTC	CASRVTSGNEQFF	TRBD2	TRBV18	TRBJ2-1	.
TGTGCCAGCGGGGGTGTTAGCGGACGCACAGATACGCAGTATTTT	CASGGVSGRTDTQYF	.	TRBV9	TRBJ2-3	once
TGTGCCAGCAGTCCCCCTTCTTGGTCAGGCACTGAAGCTTTCTTT	CASSPPSWSGTEAFF	.	TRBV28	TRBJ1-1	.
TGTGCCACCAGCAGAGACGGGACAGGGGTTCAGCCCCAGCATTTT	CATSRDGTGVQPQHF	TRBD1	TRBV15	TRBJ1-5	.
TGTGCCATCATCCGGACAGCTAATACAAACGGGGGCTACACCTTC	CAIIRTANTNGGYTF	.	TRBV2	TRBJ1-2	once
TGTGCCACCAGCAGAGATTCACTAGCGGGAGGCTACGAGCAGTACTTC	CATSRDSLAGGYEQYF	TRBD2	TRBV15	TRBJ2-7	.
TGTGCCAGCTCACCATCCCGGGACAGGGGTGGTGAAGCTTTCTTT	CASSPSRDRGGEAFF	TRBD1	TRBV18	TRBJ1-1	few
TGTGCCAGCAGCTTCACACTAGCGGGGCACACAGATACGCAGTATTTT	CASSFTLAGHTDTQYF	TRBD2	TRBV7-3	TRBJ2-3	.
TGTGCCAGCAGTTCGTCGACAGGGTCCTACTACGAGCAGTACTTC	CASSSSTGSYYEQYF	TRBD1	TRBV28	TRBJ2-7	.
TGTGCCAGCAGCGTAGCGTTAGAAGAGACCCAGTACTTC	CASSVALEETQYF	.	TRBV9	TRBJ2-5	.
TGTGCCAGCAGCGCGACAGGGCGGGGAAGGTACACCTTC	CASSATGRGRYTF	TRBD1	TRBV6-5	TRBJ1-2	once
TGTGCCAGCAGTGAAGCGCTTATACTAGCGGGAGACAATGAGCAGTTCTTC	CASSEALILAGDNEQFF	TRBD2	TRBV2	TRBJ2-1	.
TGCGCCAGCAGCCAGGAACAGGGTAGAACCGGGGAGCTGTTTTTT	CASSQEQGRTGELFF	.	TRBV5-1	TRBJ2-2	once
TGTGCCAGCAGTCTAGGGACAGGGCTCGCCGGGGAGCTGTTTTTT	CASSLGTGLAGELFF	TRBD1	TRBV28	TRBJ2-2	.
TGTGCCAGCAGCTTTATCGCTAGCGGGAGGGCGGGAGATACGCAGTATTTT	CASSFIASGRAGDTQYF	TRBD2	TRBV11-2	TRBJ2-3	.
TGTGCCAGCAGTTACAGTGGGGGGGCGCGAACAGATACGCAGTATTTT	CASSYSGGARTDTQYF	.	TRBV6-5	TRBJ2-3	.
TGTGCCAGCAGGTCCTTGGTCGAGGAGCAGTTCTTC	CASRSLVEEQFF	.	TRBV28	TRBJ2-1	.
TGTGCCAGCAGCTTATCGGGAGGGATGGGTTCCTACAATGAGCAGTTCTTC	CASSLSGGMGSYNEQFF	TRBD2	TRBV5-4	TRBJ2-1	.
TGCGCCAGCAGCTTGGGGCACGAGCAGTACTTC	CASSLGHEQYF	.	TRBV5-1	TRBJ2-7	.
TGTGCCAGCTCACCAGCCGCGGACAGTGGGGGGGGCACTGAAGCTTTCTTT	CASSPAADSGGGTEAFF	.	TRBV18	TRBJ1-1	.
TGTGCCAGCAGTGGGGCTCATTACTCTGGGGCCAACGTCCTGACTTTC	CASSGAHYSGANVLTF	.	TRBV28	TRBJ2-6	.
TGTGCCAGCAGCCCGACTGGCCGGGGAGGCAATGAGCAGTTCTTC	CASSPTGRGGNEQFF	.	TRBV3-1/TRBV3-2	TRBJ2-1	.
TGTGCCAGCAGCCCCCGAATAGCGGGCTCCTACAATGAGCAGTTCTTC	CASSPRIAGSYNEQFF	TRBD2	TRBV9	TRBJ2-1	.
TGTGCCAGCAGTTCGCGCTTTCCGGGGTCGCAGTATTTT	CASSSRFPGSQYF	.	TRBV6-5	TRBJ2-3	.
TGTGCCAGCAGTCTGGGACAGGGGGGTTACAATGAGCAGTTCTTC	CASSLGQGGYNEQFF	TRBD1	TRBV11-1	TRBJ2-1	.
TGTGCCAGCAGCTTAGAACGGAGCTCCTACAATGAGCAGTTCTTC	CASSLERSSYNEQFF	.	TRBV7-9	TRBJ2-1	.
TGTGCCACCGAACTAGCCAAAAACATTCAGTACTTC	CATELAKNIQYF	.	TRBV2	TRBJ2-4	.
TGTGCCAGCAGCGAGGAGGACAGGGGGCCTCAGGAGACCCAGTACTTC	CASSEEDRGPQETQYF	TRBD1	TRBV9	TRBJ2-5	.
TGTGCCAGCAGCTTAAGACTAGCGGGTTCCTACAATGAGCAGTTCTTC	CASSLRLAGSYNEQFF	TRBD2	TRBV7-3	TRBJ2-1	.
TGTGCCAGCAGCCCGCCGCAGGGGATCTCCGAGCAGTACTTC	CASSPPQGISEQYF	.	TRBV3-1/TRBV3-2	TRBJ2-7	once
TGTGCCAGCAGCCTCGACAGTTACAATGAGCAGTTCTTC	CASSLDSYNEQFF	.	TRBV28	TRBJ2-1	.
TGTGCCAGCAGCTTAGAAGGGGCAGGGGCCGGTGGCTACACCTTC	CASSLEGAGAGGYTF	.	TRBV7-2	TRBJ1-2	.
TGTGCCAGCAGTCCTCGGGTTGATACGCAGTATTTT	CASSPRVDTQYF	.	TRBV28	TRBJ2-3	.
TGTGCCAGCTCACCCATACCTAGCGGCTCCTACGAGCAGTACTTC	CASSPIPSGSYEQYF	TRBD2	TRBV18	TRBJ2-7	.
TGTGCCCCCTTAAAAAGACAGCGCAACTATGGCTACACCTTC	CAPLKRQRNYGYTF	.	TRBV18	TRBJ1-2	.
TGTGCCAGCAGCCAGTTAACCCGGACAGGGAGAAACACCATATATTTT	CASSQLTRTGRNTIYF	TRBD1	TRBV4-2	TRBJ1-3	.